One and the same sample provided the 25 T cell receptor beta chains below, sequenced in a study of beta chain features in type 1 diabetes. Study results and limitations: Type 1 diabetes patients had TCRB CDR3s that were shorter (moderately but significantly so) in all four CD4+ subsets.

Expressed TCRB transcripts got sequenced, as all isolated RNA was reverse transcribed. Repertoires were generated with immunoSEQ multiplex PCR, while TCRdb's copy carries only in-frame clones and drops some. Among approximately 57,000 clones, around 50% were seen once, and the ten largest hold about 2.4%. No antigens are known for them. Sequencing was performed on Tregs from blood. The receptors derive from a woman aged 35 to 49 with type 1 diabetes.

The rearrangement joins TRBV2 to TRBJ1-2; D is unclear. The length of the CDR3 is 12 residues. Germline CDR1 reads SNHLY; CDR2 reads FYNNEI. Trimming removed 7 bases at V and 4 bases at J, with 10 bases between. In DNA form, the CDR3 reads TGTGCCAGCACCCAGCCGGGCTATGGCTACACCTTC. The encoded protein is CASTQPGYGYTF.

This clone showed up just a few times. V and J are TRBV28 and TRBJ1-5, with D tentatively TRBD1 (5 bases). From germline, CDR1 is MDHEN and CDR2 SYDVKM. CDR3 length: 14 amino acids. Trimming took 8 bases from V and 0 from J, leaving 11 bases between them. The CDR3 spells CASAGRYSNQPQHF. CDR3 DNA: TGTGCCAGCGCAGGGCGTTATAGCAATCAGCCCCAGCATTTT.

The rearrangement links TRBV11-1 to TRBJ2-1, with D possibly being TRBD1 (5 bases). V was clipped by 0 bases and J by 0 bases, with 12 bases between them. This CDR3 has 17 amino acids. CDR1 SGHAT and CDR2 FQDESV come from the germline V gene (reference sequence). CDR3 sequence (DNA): TGTGCCAGCAGCTTAGCGGGCAGGGTCAGCTCCTACAATGAGCAGTTCTTC. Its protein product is CASSLAGRVSSYNEQFF.

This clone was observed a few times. In DNA form, the CDR3 reads TGTGCCAGCGGCCCTTCAGGGGGAGGAAATCAGCCCCAGCATTTT. Its translation is CASGPSGGGNQPQHF. The V gene is TRBV6-6, the J gene TRBJ1-5; 7 nucleotides agree with TRBD1. Per germline, CDR1 MNHNY and CDR2 SVGAGI (reference sequence). The CDR3 runs to 15 residues. After removal of 8 bases from V and 4 bases from J, the junction contained 11 bases not matched to a gene.

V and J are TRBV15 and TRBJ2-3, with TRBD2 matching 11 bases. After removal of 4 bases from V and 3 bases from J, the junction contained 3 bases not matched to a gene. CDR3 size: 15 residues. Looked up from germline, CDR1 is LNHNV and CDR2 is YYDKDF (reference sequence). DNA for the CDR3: TGTGCCACCAGCAAGAGGACTAGCGGGACAGATACGCAGTATTTT. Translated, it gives CATSKRTSGTDTQYF.

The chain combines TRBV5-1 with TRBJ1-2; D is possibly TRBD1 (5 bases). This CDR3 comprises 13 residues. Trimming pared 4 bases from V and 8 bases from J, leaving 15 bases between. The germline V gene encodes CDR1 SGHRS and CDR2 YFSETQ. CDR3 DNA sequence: TGCGCCAGCAGCCCCGCGCAGGGAGGCGGCTACACCTTC. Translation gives CASSPAQGGGYTF.

The CDR3 spells CASSETGGAGQPQHF. CDR3 bases: TGTGCCAGCAGTGAGACGGGGGGCGCGGGGCAGCCCCAGCATTTT. The V gene is TRBV2, the J gene TRBJ1-5, with D possibly being TRBD1 (6 bases). Germline loops: CDR1 SNHLY, CDR2 FYNNEI. The V and J ends lost 3 bases and 7 bases respectively, with 16 bases between them. CDR3 length: 15 residues.

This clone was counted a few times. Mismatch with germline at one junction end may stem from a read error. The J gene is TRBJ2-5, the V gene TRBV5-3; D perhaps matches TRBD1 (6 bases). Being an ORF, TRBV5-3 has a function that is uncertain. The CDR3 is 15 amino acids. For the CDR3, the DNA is TGTGCCAGCAGCTTGGCCGGTCAGGGGCGAGAGACCCAGTACTTC. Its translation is CASSLAGQGRETQYF.

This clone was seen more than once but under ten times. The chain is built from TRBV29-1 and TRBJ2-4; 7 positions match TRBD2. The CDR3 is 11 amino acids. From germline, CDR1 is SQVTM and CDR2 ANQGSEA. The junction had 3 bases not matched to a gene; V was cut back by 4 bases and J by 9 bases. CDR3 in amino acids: CSVGVAGIQYF. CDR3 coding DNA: TGCAGCGTTGGGGTAGCGGGCATTCAGTACTTC. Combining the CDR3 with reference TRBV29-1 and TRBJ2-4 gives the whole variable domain SAVISQKPSRDICQRGTSLTIQCQVDSQVTMMFWYRQQPGQSLTLIATANQGSEATYESGFVIDKFPISRPNLTFSTLTVSNMSPEDSSIYLCSVGVAGIQYFGAGTRLSVL.

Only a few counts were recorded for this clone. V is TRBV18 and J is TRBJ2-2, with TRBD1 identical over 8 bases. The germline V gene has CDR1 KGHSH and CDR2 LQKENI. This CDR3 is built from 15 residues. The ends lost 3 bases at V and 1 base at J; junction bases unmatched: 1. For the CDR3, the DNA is TGTGCCAGCTCACCGGGGACAGGGAACACCGGGGAGCTGTTTTTT. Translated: CASSPGTGNTGELFF. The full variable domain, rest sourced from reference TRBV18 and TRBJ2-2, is NAGVMQNPRHLVRRRGQEARLRCSPMKGHSHVYWYRQLPEEGLKFMVYLQKENIIDESGMPKERFSAEFPKEGPSILRIQQVVRGDSAAYFCASSPGTGNTGELFFGEGSRLTVL.

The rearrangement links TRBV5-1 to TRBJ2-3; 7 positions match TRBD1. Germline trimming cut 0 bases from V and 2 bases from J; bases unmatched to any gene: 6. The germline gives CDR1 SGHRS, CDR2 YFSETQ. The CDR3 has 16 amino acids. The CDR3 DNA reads TGCGCCAGCAGCTTGGCCCCCGGGACAGACACAGATACGCAGTATTTT. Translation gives CASSLAPGTDTDTQYF.

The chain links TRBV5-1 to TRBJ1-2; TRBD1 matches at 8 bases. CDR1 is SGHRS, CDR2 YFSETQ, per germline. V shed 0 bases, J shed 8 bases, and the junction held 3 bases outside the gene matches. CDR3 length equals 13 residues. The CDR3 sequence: CASSLGQGSGYTF. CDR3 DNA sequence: TGCGCCAGCAGCTTGGGACAGGGGAGCGGCTACACCTTC.

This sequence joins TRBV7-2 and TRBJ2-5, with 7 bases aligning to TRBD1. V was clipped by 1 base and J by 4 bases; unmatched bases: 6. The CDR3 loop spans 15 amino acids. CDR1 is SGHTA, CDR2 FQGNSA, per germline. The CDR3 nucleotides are TGTGCCAGCAGCTTAGGGGTCTGGACAGGAGAGACCCAGTACTTC. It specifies CASSLGVWTGETQYF.

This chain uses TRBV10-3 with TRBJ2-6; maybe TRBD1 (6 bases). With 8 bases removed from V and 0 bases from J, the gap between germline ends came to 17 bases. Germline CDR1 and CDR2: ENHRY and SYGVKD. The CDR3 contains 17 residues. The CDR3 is CAIGRQGSYSGANVLTF. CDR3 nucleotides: TGTGCCATCGGTCGTCAGGGGTCTTACTCTGGGGCCAACGTCCTGACTTTC.

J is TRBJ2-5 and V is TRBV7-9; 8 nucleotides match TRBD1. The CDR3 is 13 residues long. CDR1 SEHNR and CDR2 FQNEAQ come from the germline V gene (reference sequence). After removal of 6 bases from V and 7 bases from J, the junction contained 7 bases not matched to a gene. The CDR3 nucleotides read TGTGCCAGCAGACCGCAGGGGGCTGGGACCCAGTACTTC. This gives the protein CASRPQGAGTQYF.

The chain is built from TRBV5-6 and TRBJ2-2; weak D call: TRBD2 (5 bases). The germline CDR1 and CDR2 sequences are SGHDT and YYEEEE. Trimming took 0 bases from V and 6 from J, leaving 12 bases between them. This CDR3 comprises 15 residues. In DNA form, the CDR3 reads TGTGCCAGCAGCTTGGGGCTAGCAAGAGCCGGGGAGCTGTTTTTT. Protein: CASSLGLARAGELFF. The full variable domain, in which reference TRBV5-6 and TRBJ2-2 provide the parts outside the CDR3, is DAGVTQSPTHLIKTRGQQVTLRCSPKSGHDTVSWYQQALGQGPQFIFQYYEEEERQRGNFPDRFSGHQFPNYSSELNVNALLLGDSALYLCASSLGLARAGELFFGEGSRLTVL.

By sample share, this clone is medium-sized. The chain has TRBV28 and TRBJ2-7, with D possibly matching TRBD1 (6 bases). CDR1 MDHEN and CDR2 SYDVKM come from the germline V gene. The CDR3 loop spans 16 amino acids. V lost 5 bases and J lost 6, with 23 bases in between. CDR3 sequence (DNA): TGTGCCAGCAGTCCCCAGACAGGTTTTAGAACCTCCGAGCAGTACTTC. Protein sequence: CASSPQTGFRTSEQYF.

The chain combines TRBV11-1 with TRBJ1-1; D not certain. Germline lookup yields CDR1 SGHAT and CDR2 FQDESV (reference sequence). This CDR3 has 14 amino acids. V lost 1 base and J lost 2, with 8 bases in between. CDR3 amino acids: CASSLVAGNTEAFF. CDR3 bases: TGTGCCAGCAGCTTAGTCGCGGGCAACACTGAAGCTTTCTTT.

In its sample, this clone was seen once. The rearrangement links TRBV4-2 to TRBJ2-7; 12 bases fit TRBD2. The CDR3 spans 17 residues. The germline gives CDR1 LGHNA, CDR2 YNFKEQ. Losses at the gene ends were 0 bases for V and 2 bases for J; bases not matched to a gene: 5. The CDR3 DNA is TGTGCCAGCAGCCAAGATAGGGCTAGCGGGGGGGCCTACGAGCAGTACTTC. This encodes CASSQDRASGGAYEQYF.

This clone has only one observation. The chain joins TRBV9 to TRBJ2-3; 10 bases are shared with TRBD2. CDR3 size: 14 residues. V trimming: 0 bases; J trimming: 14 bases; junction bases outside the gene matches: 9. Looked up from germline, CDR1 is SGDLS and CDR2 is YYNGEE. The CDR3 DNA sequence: TGTGCCAGCAGCGTAGTGACTAGCGGGTCCCAACTGTATTTT. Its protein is CASSVVTSGSQLYF.

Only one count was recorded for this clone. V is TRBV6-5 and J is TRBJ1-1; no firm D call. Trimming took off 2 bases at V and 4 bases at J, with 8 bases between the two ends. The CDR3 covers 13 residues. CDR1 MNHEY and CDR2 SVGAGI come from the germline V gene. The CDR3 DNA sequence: TGTGCCAGCAGTTACGGTGGGCGCACTGAAGCTTTCTTT. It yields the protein CASSYGGRTEAFF.

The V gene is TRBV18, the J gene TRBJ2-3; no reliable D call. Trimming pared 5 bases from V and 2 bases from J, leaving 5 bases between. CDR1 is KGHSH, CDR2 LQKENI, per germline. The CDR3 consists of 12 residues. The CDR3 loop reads CASSTYTDTQYF. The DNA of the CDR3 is TGTGCCAGCTCAACCTACACAGATACGCAGTATTTT.

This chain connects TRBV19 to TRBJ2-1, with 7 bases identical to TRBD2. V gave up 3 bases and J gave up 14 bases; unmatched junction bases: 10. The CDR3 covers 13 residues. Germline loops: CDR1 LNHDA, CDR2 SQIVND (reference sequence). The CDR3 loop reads CASSITSADQEFF. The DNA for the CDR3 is TGTGCCAGTAGTATTACTAGCGCCGATCAAGAGTTCTTC.

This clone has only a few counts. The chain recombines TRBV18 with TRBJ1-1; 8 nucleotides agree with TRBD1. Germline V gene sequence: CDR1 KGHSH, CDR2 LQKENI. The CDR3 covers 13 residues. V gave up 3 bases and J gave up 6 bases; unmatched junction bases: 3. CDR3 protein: CASSPGTGAEAFF. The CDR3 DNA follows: TGTGCCAGCTCACCTGGGACAGGCGCTGAAGCTTTCTTT. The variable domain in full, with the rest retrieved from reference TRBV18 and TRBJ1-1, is NAGVMQNPRHLVRRRGQEARLRCSPMKGHSHVYWYRQLPEEGLKFMVYLQKENIIDESGMPKERFSAEFPKEGPSILRIQQVVRGDSAAYFCASSPGTGAEAFFGQGTRLTVV.

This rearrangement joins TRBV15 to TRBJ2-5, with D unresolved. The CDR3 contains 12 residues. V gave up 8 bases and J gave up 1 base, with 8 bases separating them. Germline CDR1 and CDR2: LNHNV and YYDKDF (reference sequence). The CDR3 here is CATRGSQETQYF. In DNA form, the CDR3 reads TGTGCCACCCGAGGAAGCCAAGAGACCCAGTACTTC.